The text below deals with one T cell receptor (beta chain). Individuals aged roughly 18 to 95 years were recruited from fewer than 30 US areas. Clinical histories supplied by participants themselves formed the basis of cohort assignment. Symptom resolution, clearance, or two negative PCRs marked the recovered donors of Cohort 3. The table came from immunoSEQ multiplex PCR; TCRdb's copy has only in-frame clones and leaves some out. The table includes approximately 200,000 clones, 85% detected once. This entry belongs to a study of blood T cell repertoires in COVID-19. Looking at the study overall: From T cells, B-cell-depleted T cells, or PBMCs came the material, which was cDNA or gDNA.

The V gene end was trimmed by 0 bases and the J gene end by 1 base; junction bases not matched to a gene: 6. The CDR3 spans 17 residues. In germline, CDR1 is SGHDN, CDR2 FVKESK. The receptor was isolated from a man aged 40-49 years who had recovered from COVID-19. The V and J genes are TRBV14 and TRBJ2-3, with 8 bases that match TRBD2. Sequencing was performed on PBMCs or T cells enriched from blood (not recorded which). CDR3 sequence: CASSQDQATSGTDTQYF. The CDR3, as DNA: TGTGCCAGCAGCCAAGATCAGGCGACTAGCGGCACAGATACGCAGTATTTT.